What follows describes a single T cell receptor beta chain. In the authors' workflow: Reference gene primer amplification gave estimated nucleated cell counts. Clones were read by immunoSEQ multiplex PCR, and TCRdb kept only the in-frame ones, dropping some. That table furnishes V, J and clone size, whereas the DNA furnished D and trimming. The sample holds some 74,000 clones, approximately 83% seen once. This record comes from a study of blood T cell repertoires in COVID-19. Study-wide background: Material from acute and convalescent COVID-19 was sourced from the United States, Italy and Spain.

The receptor was derived from a man of 80 years or more with acute or convalescent COVID-19. Sequenced: peripheral blood.

In DNA, the CDR3 is TGTGCCATCAGCCCGCAGGGCCTCGAGCAGTACTTC. It encodes CAISPQGLEQYF. V is TRBV10-3 and J is TRBJ2-7, with D tentatively TRBD1 (5 bases). With 6 bases removed from V and 6 bases from J, the gap between germline ends came to 12 bases. CDR3 length equals 12 residues. Germline values: CDR1 ENHRY, CDR2 SYGVKD.